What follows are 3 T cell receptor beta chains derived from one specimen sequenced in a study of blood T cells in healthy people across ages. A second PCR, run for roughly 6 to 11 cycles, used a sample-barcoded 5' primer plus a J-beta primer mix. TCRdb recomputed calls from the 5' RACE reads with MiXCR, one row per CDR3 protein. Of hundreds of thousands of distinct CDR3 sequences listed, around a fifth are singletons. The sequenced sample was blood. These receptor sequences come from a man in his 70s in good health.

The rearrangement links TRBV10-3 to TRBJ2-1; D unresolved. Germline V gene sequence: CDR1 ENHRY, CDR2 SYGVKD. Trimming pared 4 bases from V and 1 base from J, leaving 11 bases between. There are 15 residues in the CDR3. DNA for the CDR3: TGTGCCATCAGTGGGCAGGTGGGGTCCTACAATGAGCAGTTCTTC. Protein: CAISGQVGSYNEQFF.

CDR3 sequence: CASSSGASSYEQYV. CDR3 DNA: TGTGCCAGCAGTAGCGGGGCTAGCTCCTACGAGCAGTACGTC. The genes are TRBV6-1 and TRBJ2-7, with 7 bases fitting TRBD2. CDR1 is MNHNS, CDR2 SASEGT, per germline. This CDR3 region has 14 residues. The V gene end was trimmed by 5 bases and the J gene end by 0 bases; junction bases not matched to a gene: 4.

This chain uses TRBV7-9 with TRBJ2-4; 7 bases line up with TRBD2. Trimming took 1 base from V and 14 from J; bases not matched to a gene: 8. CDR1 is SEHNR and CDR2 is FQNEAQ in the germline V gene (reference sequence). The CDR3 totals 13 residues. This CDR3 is CASSLGSGGGKYF. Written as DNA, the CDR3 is TGTGCCAGCAGCTTAGGGTCGGGAGGCGGAAAGTACTTC.